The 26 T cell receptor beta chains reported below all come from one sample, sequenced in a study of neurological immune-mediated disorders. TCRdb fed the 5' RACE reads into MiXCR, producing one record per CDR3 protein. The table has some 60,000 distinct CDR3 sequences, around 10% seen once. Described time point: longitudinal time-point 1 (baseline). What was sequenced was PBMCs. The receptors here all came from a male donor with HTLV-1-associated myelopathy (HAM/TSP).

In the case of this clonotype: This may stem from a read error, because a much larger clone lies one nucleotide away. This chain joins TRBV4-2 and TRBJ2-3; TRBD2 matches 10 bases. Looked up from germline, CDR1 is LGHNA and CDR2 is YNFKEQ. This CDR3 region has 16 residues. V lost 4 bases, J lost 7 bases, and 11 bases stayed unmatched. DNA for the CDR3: TGTGCCAGCAGCCTACATTCAGCGGGGGGGCAGTATACGCAGTATTTT. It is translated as CASSLHSAGGQYTQYF.

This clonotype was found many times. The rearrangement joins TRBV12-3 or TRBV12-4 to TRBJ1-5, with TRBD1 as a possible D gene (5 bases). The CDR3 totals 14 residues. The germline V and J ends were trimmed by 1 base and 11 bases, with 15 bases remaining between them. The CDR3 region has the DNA TGTGCCAGCAGTTTAGTTGGGGGGGGTATTGCCCAGCATTTT. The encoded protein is CASSLVGGGIAQHF.

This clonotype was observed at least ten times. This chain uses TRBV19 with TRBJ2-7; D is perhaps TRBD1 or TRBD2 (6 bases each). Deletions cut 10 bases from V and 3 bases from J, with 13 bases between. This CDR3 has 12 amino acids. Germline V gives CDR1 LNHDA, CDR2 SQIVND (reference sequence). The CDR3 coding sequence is TGTGCCACCTCACAGGGAGGCTACGAGCAGTACTTC. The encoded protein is CATSQGGYEQYF.

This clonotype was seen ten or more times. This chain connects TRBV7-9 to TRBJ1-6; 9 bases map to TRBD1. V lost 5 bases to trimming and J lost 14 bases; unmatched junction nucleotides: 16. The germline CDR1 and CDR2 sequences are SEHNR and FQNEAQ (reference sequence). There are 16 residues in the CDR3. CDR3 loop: CASSKTGGAAGGTLHF. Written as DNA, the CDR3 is TGTGCCAGCAGCAAAACAGGGGGCGCAGCCGGTGGGACCCTCCACTTT.

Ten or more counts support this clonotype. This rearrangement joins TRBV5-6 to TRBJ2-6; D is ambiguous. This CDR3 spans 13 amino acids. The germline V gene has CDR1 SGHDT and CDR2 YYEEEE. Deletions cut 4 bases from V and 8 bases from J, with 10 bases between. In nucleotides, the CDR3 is TGTGCCAGCAGCGCACGCGATACCAACGTCCTGACTTTC. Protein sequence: CASSARDTNVLTF.

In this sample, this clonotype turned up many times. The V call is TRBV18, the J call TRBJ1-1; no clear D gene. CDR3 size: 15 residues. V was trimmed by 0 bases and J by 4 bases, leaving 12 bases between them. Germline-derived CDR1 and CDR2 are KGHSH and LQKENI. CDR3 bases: TGTGCCAGCTCACCACCGGGAGCCCGGGGCACTGAAGCTTTCTTT. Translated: CASSPPGARGTEAFF.

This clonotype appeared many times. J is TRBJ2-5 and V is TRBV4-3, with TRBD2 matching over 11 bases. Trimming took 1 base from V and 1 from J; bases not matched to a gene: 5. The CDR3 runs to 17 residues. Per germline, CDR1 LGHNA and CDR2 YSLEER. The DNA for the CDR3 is TGCGCCAGCAGCCAAGGCCTAGCGGGGGGCCTCCAAGAGACCCAGTACTTC. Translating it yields CASSQGLAGGLQETQYF.

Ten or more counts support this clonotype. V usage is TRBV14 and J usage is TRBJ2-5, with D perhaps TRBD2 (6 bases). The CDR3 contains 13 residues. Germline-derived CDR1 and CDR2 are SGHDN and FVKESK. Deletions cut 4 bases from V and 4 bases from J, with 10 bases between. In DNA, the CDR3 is TGTGCCAGCAGCCGTCCTAGCGCAGAGACCCAGTACTTC. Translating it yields CASSRPSAETQYF.

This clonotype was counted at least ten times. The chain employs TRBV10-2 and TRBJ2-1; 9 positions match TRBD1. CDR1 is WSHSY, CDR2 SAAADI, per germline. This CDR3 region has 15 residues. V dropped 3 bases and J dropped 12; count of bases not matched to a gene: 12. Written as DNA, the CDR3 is TGCGCCAGCAGTGAACCAGGGACAGGGTCTCAAGGGCAGTTCTTC. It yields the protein CASSEPGTGSQGQFF.

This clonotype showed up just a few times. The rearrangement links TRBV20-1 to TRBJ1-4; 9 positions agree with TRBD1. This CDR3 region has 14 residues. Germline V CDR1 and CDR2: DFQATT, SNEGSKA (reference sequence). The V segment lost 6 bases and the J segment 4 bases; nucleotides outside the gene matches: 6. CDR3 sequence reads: CSALGTGNNEKLFF. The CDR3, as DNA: TGCAGTGCCCTGGGGACAGGGAATAATGAAAAACTGTTTTTT.

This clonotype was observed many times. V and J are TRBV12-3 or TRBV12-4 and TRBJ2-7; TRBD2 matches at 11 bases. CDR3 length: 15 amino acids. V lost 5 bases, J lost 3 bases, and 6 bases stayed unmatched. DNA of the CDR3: TGTGCCAGCAGTGTCGGGACTAGCGGTGGCTACGAGCAGTACTTC. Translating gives CASSVGTSGGYEQYF.

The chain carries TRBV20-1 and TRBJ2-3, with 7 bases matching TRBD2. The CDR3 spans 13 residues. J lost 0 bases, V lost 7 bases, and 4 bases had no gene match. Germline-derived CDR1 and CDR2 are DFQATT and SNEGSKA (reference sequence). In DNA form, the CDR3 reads TGCAGTGAGGGTAGCGGGAGCACAGATACGCAGTATTTT. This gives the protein CSEGSGSTDTQYF.

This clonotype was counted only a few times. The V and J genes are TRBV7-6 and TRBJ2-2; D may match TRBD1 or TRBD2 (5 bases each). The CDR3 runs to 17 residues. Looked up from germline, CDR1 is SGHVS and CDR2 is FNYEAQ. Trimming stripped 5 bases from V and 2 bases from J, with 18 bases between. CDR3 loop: CASSLGAGASNTGELFF. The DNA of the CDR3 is TGTGCCAGCAGCCTAGGCGCCGGGGCTAGCAACACCGGGGAGCTGTTTTTT.

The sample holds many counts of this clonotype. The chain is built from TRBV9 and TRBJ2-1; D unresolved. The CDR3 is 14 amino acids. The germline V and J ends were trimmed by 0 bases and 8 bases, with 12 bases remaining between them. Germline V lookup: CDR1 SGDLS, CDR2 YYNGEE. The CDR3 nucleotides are TGTGCCAGCAGCGTAGCCAGTACCCGGGATGAGCAGTTCTTC. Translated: CASSVASTRDEQFF. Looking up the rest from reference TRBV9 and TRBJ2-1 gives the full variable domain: DSGVTQTPKHLITATGQRVTLRCSPRSGDLSVYWYQQSLDQGLQFLIQYYNGEERAKGNILERFSAQQFPDLHSELNLSSLELGDSALYFCASSVASTRDEQFFGPGTRLTVL.

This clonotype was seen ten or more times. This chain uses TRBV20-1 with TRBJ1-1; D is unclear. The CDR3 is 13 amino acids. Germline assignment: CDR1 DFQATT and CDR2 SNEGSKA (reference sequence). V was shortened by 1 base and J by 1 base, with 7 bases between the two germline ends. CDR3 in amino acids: CSARVHQNTEAFF. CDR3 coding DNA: TGCAGTGCTAGAGTTCACCAGAACACTGAAGCTTTCTTT.

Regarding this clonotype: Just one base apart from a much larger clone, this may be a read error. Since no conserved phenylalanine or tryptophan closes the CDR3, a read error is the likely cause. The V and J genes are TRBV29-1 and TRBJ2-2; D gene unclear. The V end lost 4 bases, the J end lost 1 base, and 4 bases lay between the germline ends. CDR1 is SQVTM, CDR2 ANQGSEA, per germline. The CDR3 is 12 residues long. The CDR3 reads CSVGENTGELFL. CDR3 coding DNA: TGCAGCGTTGGGGAGAACACCGGGGAGCTGTTTCTT.

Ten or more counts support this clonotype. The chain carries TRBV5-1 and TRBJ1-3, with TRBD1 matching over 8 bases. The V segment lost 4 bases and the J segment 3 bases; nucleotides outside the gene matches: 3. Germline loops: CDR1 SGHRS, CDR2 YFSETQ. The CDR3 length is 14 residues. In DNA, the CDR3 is TGCGCCAGCAGCGCCGGGACAGGTGGAAACACCATATATTTT. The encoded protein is CASSAGTGGNTIYF.

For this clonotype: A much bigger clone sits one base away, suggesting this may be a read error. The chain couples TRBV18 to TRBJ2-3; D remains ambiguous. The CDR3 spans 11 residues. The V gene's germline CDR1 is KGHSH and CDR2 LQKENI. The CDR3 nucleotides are TGTGCCAACTCAGTGGAAGATACGCAGTATTTT. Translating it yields CANSVEDTQYF.

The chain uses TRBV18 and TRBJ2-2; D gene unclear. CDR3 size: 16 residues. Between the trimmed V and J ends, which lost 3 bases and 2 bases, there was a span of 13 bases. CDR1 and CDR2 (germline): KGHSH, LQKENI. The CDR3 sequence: CASSPTISPNTGELFF. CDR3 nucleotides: TGTGCCAGCTCACCTACGATCTCCCCCAACACCGGGGAGCTGTTTTTT.

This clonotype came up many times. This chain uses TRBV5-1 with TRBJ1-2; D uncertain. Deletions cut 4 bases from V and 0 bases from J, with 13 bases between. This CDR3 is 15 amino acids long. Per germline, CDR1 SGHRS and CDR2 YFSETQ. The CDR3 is CASSQTVGTNYGYTF. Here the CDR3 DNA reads TGCGCCAGCAGCCAAACTGTCGGTACTAACTATGGCTACACCTTC.

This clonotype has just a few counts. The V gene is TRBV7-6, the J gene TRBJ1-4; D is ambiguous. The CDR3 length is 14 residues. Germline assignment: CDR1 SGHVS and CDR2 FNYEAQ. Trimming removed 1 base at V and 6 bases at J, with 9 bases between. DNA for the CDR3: TGTGCCAGCAGCTTAGAAGGCGGAGATGAAAAACTGTTTTTT. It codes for CASSLEGGDEKLFF.

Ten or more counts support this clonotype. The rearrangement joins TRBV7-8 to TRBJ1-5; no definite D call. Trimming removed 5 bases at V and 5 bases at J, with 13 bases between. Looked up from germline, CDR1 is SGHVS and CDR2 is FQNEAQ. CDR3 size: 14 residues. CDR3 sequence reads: CASSPRTGDQPQHF. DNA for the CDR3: TGTGCCAGCAGCCCGCGGACTGGAGATCAGCCCCAGCATTTT. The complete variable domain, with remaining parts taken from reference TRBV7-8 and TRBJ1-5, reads GAGVSQSPRYKVAKRGQDVALRCDPISGHVSLFWYQQALGQGPEFLTYFQNEAQLDKSGLPSDRFFAERPEGSVSTLKIQRTQQEDSAVYLCASSPRTGDQPQHFGDGTRLSIL.

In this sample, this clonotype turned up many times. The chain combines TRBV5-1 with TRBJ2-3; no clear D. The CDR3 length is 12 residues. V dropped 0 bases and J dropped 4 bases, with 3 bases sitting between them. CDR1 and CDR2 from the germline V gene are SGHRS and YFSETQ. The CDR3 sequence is CASSLASDTQYF. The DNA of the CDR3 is TGCGCCAGCAGCTTGGCCTCAGATACGCAGTATTTT.

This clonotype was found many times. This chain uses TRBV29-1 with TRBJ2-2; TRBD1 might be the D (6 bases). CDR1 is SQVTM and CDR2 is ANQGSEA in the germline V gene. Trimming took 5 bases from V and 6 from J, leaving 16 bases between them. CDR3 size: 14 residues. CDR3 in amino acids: CSVPDSMEPGELFF. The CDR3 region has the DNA TGCAGCGTTCCGGACAGTATGGAGCCCGGGGAGCTGTTTTTT.

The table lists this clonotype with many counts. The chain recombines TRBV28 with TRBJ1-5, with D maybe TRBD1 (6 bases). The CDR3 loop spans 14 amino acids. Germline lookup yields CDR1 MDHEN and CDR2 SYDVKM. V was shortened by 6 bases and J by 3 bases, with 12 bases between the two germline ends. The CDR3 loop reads CASRHPGDNQPQHF. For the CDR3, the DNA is TGTGCCAGCAGACACCCAGGGGACAATCAGCCCCAGCATTTT.

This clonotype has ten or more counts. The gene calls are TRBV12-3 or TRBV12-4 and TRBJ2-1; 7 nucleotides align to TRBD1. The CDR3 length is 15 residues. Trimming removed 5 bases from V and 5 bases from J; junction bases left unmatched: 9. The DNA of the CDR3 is TGTGCCAGCAGTATCCCGGGACAGCTAAACAATGAGCAGTTCTTC. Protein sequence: CASSIPGQLNNEQFF.